A single sample is the source of the 27 T cell receptor beta chains below, sequenced in a study of naive and memory T cell subsets. The beta constant-region primer was an equimolar mix of two oligonucleotides covering TRBC1 and TRBC2. Four rounds of PCR amplified the ligated cDNA using nested alpha and beta constant-region primers plus SP2. Each CDR3 protein gets one entry after TCRdb re-called the UMI-ligation and nested PCR reads with MiXCR. The data show 30,000 to 40,000 distinct CDR3 sequences, with around 20% seen just once and less than 3.5% held by the top ten. Sequencing input: effector memory CD4+ T cells from blood. Subset denoted: effector memory, CD45RA- CD27-. The origin of the receptors is a human donor in good health.

This sequence joins TRBV14 and TRBJ2-1; D is unresolved. Germline V gene data show CDR1 as SGHDN and CDR2 as FVKESK. The length of the CDR3 is 12 residues. V was cut by 4 bases and J by 6 bases, with 7 bases left in between. The CDR3 bases are TGTGCCAGCAGCCTATCAGTCAATGAGCAGTTCTTC. Protein product: CASSLSVNEQFF.

This clonotype has a count of ten or more. This chain connects TRBV28 to TRBJ1-5, with D perhaps matching TRBD1 (5 bases). Germline V lookup: CDR1 MDHEN, CDR2 SYDVKM. Trimming stripped 6 bases from V and 5 bases from J, with 17 bases between. The CDR3 length is 15 residues. The CDR3 loop is CASSTYRGLDQPQHF. The CDR3 nucleotides read TGTGCCAGCAGCACCTACCGGGGGTTGGATCAGCCCCAGCATTTT.

This clonotype came up many times. The rearrangement links TRBV28 to TRBJ1-3, with D maybe TRBD1 (5 bases). Germline V gene data show CDR1 as MDHEN and CDR2 as SYDVKM. V lost 7 bases to trimming and J lost 0 bases, with 13 bases between them. The CDR3 is made up of 15 amino acids. This chain's CDR3 is CASMILGTSGNTIYF. The DNA for the CDR3 is TGTGCCAGCATGATCTTGGGGACCTCTGGAAACACCATATATTTT.

This clonotype was observed at least ten times. This chain connects TRBV20-1 to TRBJ1-2, with 9 bases identical to TRBD1. The CDR3 is made up of 15 amino acids. Germline values: CDR1 DFQATT, CDR2 SNEGSKA (reference sequence). Unmatched junction bases numbered 6, after V lost 0 bases and J lost 4 bases. In nucleotides, the CDR3 is TGCAGTGCTAGAGAGGGACAGGGACTCGGCTATGGCTACACCTTC. Translating it yields CSAREGQGLGYGYTF.

The J gene is TRBJ1-1, the V gene TRBV3-1; D ambiguous. Trimming removed 2 bases at V and 4 bases at J, with 11 bases between. The germline V gene encodes CDR1 LGHDT and CDR2 YNNKEL (reference sequence). This CDR3 contains 14 residues. The chain's CDR3 is CASSQKLTVTEAFF. The CDR3 nucleotides are TGTGCCAGCAGCCAAAAATTGACGGTCACTGAAGCTTTCTTT. Looking up the rest from reference TRBV3-1 and TRBJ1-1 gives the full variable domain: DTAVSQTPKYLVTQMGNDKSIKCEQNLGHDTMYWYKQDSKKFLKIMFSYNNKELIINETVPNRFSPKSPDKAHLNLHINSLELGDSAVYFCASSQKLTVTEAFFGQGTRLTVV.

The sample holds a few counts of this clonotype. The chain uses TRBV5-6 and TRBJ1-1, with 7 bases fitting TRBD1. Germline trimming cut 4 bases from V and 6 bases from J; bases unmatched to any gene: 6. This CDR3 region has 13 residues. CDR1 is SGHDT, CDR2 YYEEEE, per germline. CDR3 bases: TGTGCCAGCAGCGTACAGGGGTCATCTGAAGCTTTCTTT. Translation: CASSVQGSSEAFF.

The V and J genes are TRBV5-6 and TRBJ1-2, with a tentative D call TRBD1 (5 bases). This CDR3 contains 14 residues. V gave up 4 bases and J gave up 2 bases, with 12 bases separating them. The germline gives CDR1 SGHDT, CDR2 YYEEEE. As DNA, the CDR3 is TGTGCCAGCAGCGTACCCGGGACGAACTATGGCTACACCTTC. As protein: CASSVPGTNYGYTF.

In its sample, this clonotype ranks as medium-sized. This chain uses TRBV20-1 with TRBJ2-3; TRBD2 matches at 10 bases. Germline assignment: CDR1 DFQATT and CDR2 SNEGSKA (reference sequence). The trim removed 1 base at V and 1 base at J, leaving 11 bases unmatched. There are 18 residues in the CDR3. This CDR3 reads CSARVLAGVVSGTDTQYF. The CDR3 nucleotides are TGCAGTGCTAGAGTGCTAGCGGGAGTAGTTTCGGGCACAGATACGCAGTATTTT.

This clonotype was counted many times. The chain combines TRBV6-1 with TRBJ1-5; D remains ambiguous. V gave up 4 bases and J gave up 2 bases, with 9 bases separating them. Germline V lookup: CDR1 MNHNS, CDR2 SASEGT. CDR3 length: 14 amino acids. In DNA form, the CDR3 reads TGTGCCAGCAGTGTTTCATCAGGCAATCAGCCCCAGCATTTT. Amino acid sequence: CASSVSSGNQPQHF.

This clonotype has a handful of counts. The rearrangement links TRBV5-1 to TRBJ2-3, with D uncertain. There are 14 residues in the CDR3. The germline CDR1 and CDR2 sequences are SGHRS and YFSETQ. Trimming took 0 bases from V and 4 from J, leaving 9 bases between them. CDR3 sequence: CASSLAPGPDTQYF. The CDR3 DNA follows: TGCGCCAGCAGCTTGGCGCCTGGTCCAGATACGCAGTATTTT. Full variable domain (missing parts from reference TRBV5-1 and TRBJ2-3): KAGVTQTPRYLIKTRGQQVTLSCSPISGHRSVSWYQQTPGQGLQFLFEYFSETQRNKGNFPGRFSGRQFSNSRSEMNVSTLELGDSALYLCASSLAPGPDTQYFGPGTRLTVL.

V and J are TRBV14 and TRBJ1-4; TRBD1 matches 8 bases. The trim removed 0 bases at V and 5 bases at J, leaving 14 bases unmatched. The CDR3 contains 19 residues. Germline CDR1 reads SGHDN; CDR2 reads FVKESK. In nucleotides, the CDR3 is TGTGCCAGCAGCCAAGAGTGGTTCCCCAGGGGGCGAAGAAATGAAAAACTGTTTTTT. Protein sequence: CASSQEWFPRGRRNEKLFF.

This clonotype came up a few times. The chain carries TRBV28 and TRBJ1-1; a possible D gene is TRBD1 (5 bases). This CDR3 has 15 residues. V was trimmed by 6 bases and J by 4 bases, leaving 18 bases between them. From germline, CDR1 is MDHEN and CDR2 SYDVKM. The CDR3 protein is CASRGGQGLITEAFF. The CDR3 DNA reads TGTGCCAGCAGGGGAGGTCAGGGACTGATCACTGAAGCTTTCTTT.

The chain employs TRBV12-3 or TRBV12-4 and TRBJ1-5, with D tentatively TRBD1 (6 bases). V shed 6 bases and J shed 4 bases, with 22 bases lying between them. The CDR3 has 17 residues. The CDR3 DNA reads as TGTGCCAGCAGACCGACGGGGGGCGCGGGTGAAAATCAGCCCCAGCATTTT. It specifies CASRPTGGAGENQPQHF.

The J gene is TRBJ1-1, the V gene TRBV20-1; no firm D call. Trimming took 7 bases from V and 3 from J, leaving 15 bases between them. CDR3 length equals 13 residues. Germline lookup yields CDR1 DFQATT and CDR2 SNEGSKA (reference sequence). CDR3 DNA sequence: TGCAGTGTTACTAATCCAAGTCACACTGAAGCTTTCTTT. This codes for CSVTNPSHTEAFF.

By share, this clonotype ranks as medium-sized. The chain links TRBV2 to TRBJ2-7; D possibly corresponds to TRBD2 (7 bases). The CDR3 runs to 13 residues. V was pared by 8 bases and J by 6 bases, with 17 bases between. Per the germline V gene, CDR1 is SNHLY and CDR2 is FYNNEI. The DNA for the CDR3 is TGTGCCAGCGGAGGGGTCGGGGGGCCCGAGCAGTACTTC. Protein: CASGGVGGPEQYF.

The V call is TRBV28, the J call TRBJ2-7; D is possibly TRBD1 (5 bases). The CDR3 consists of 12 residues. Looked up from germline, CDR1 is MDHEN and CDR2 is SYDVKM. V dropped 6 bases and J dropped 12 bases, with 18 bases sitting between them. In nucleotides, the CDR3 is TGTGCCAGCAGCCTCCGTGGGGCAGATCCGTACTTC. Translating it yields CASSLRGADPYF.

This clonotype showed up just a few times. The rearrangement joins TRBV9 to TRBJ1-2; D uncertain. Germline lookup yields CDR1 SGDLS and CDR2 YYNGEE. The ends were cut back, 6 bases at V and 5 bases at J, with 17 bases in the middle. This CDR3 has 14 residues. The chain's CDR3 is CASTFDGDSYGYTF. The DNA for the CDR3 is TGTGCCAGCACCTTCGACGGAGATAGTTATGGCTACACCTTC.

A few counts support this clonotype. This chain joins TRBV19 and TRBJ2-2; no clear D gene. The germline V gene encodes CDR1 LNHDA and CDR2 SQIVND (reference sequence). This CDR3 spans 14 amino acids. V lost 7 bases and J 8 bases, leaving 17 bases between the germline ends. The chain's CDR3 is CASTATIAEGELFF. CDR3 sequence (DNA): TGTGCCAGTACCGCCACGATCGCGGAGGGGGAGCTGTTTTTT.

This clonotype turned up a few times. This chain joins TRBV25-1 and TRBJ2-3; tentatively, D is TRBD2 (7 bases). CDR1 and CDR2 (germline): MGHDK, SYGVNS. The CDR3 is 15 amino acids. Trimming pared 3 bases from V and 2 bases from J, leaving 12 bases between. CDR3 nucleotide sequence: TGTGCCAGCAGTGATAAGCGGGACAACACAGATACGCAGTATTTT. Encoded protein: CASSDKRDNTDTQYF.

The chain recombines TRBV25-1 with TRBJ2-7; D assignment may be TRBD1 or TRBD2 (6 bases each). CDR3 size: 13 residues. V lost 5 bases to trimming and J lost 2 bases, with 10 bases between them. The germline V gene encodes CDR1 MGHDK and CDR2 SYGVNS. CDR3 amino acids: CASSRGVPYEQYF. The CDR3 DNA follows: TGTGCCAGCAGTAGGGGGGTCCCCTACGAGCAGTACTTC.

This clonotype was seen repeatedly, ten times or more. V and J are TRBV20-1 and TRBJ1-4; D ambiguous. Trimming pared 6 bases from V and 6 bases from J, leaving 20 bases between. The CDR3 spans 15 residues. Germline V gene sequence: CDR1 DFQATT, CDR2 SNEGSKA (reference sequence). CDR3 loop: CSAPDQERQYEKLFF. The DNA for the CDR3 is TGCAGTGCCCCTGACCAAGAGCGGCAGTATGAAAAACTGTTTTTT.

This clonotype occurred a few times. V and J are TRBV9 and TRBJ2-1; possibly TRBD2 for D (5 bases). The germline CDR1 and CDR2 sequences are SGDLS and YYNGEE. V was shortened by 4 bases and J by 4 bases, with 12 bases between the two germline ends. The CDR3 spans 14 residues. CDR3 nucleotides: TGTGCCAGCAGCCCCCGGGGTCAATACAATGAGCAGTTCTTC. Protein sequence: CASSPRGQYNEQFF.

This clonotype was recorded a few times. V gene TRBV2 combines with J gene TRBJ1-6; tentatively, D is TRBD1 (5 bases). Germline V gene data show CDR1 as SNHLY and CDR2 as FYNNEI. This CDR3 spans 14 amino acids. Trimming left V 2 bases short and J 4 bases short, with 6 bases between. The CDR3 region is CASSERQYNSPLHF. The CDR3, as DNA: TGTGCCAGCAGTGAAAGACAGTATAATTCACCCCTCCACTTT.

The J gene is TRBJ1-3, the V gene TRBV28; D may be TRBD1 (5 bases). Trimming removed 6 bases at V and 5 bases at J, with 17 bases between. This CDR3 region has 15 residues. CDR1 is MDHEN, CDR2 SYDVKM, per germline. CDR3 coding DNA: TGTGCCAGCAGAGGGAACCGGGACTCACGAAACACCATATATTTT. This sequence encodes CASRGNRDSRNTIYF.

This rearrangement joins TRBV3-1 to TRBJ2-2; perhaps TRBD2 as D (6 bases). Between the trimmed V and J ends, which lost 6 bases and 0 bases, there was a span of 8 bases. Looked up from germline, CDR1 is LGHDT and CDR2 is YNNKEL (reference sequence). The CDR3 contains 14 residues. CDR3 loop: CASREGPNTGELFF. The CDR3 nucleotides read TGTGCCAGCAGGGAGGGGCCGAACACCGGGGAGCTGTTTTTT.

The chain recombines TRBV4-1 with TRBJ1-2; 9 bases map to TRBD1. Trimming at V came to 1 base and at J to 4 bases, leaving 7 bases not matched to a gene. Germline V gives CDR1 MGHRA, CDR2 YSYEKL. The CDR3 consists of 16 residues. The CDR3 DNA sequence: TGCGCCAGCAGCCAAGGGCTGACAGGGGGGACCTATGGCTACACCTTC. Its translation: CASSQGLTGGTYGYTF.

This clonotype was seen at least ten times. The J gene is TRBJ1-5, the V gene TRBV27, with D perhaps matching TRBD1 (6 bases). There are 15 residues in the CDR3. V was clipped by 0 bases and J by 1 base, with 7 bases between them. Germline lookup yields CDR1 MNHEY and CDR2 SMNVEV (reference sequence). The CDR3 coding sequence is TGTGCCAGCAGTTTATCTACAGGGAGCAATCAGCCCCAGCATTTT. This sequence encodes CASSLSTGSNQPQHF.